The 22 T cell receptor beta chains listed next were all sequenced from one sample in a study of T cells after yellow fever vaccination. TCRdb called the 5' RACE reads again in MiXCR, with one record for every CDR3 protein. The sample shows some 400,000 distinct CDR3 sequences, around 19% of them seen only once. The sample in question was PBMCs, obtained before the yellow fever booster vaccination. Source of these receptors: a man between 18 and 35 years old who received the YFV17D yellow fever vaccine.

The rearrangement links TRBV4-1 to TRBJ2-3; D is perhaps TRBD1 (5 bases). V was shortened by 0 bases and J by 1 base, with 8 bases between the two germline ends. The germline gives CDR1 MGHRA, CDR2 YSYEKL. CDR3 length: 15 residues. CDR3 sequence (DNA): TGCGCCAGCAGCCAAGAATCACAGGGCACAGATACGCAGTATTTT. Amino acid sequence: CASSQESQGTDTQYF.

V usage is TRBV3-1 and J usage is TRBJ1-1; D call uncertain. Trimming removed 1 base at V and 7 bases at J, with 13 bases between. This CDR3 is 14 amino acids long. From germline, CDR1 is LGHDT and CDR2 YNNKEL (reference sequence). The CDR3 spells CASSQVGGPNEAFF. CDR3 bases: TGTGCCAGCAGCCAAGTGGGTGGGCCTAATGAAGCTTTCTTT.

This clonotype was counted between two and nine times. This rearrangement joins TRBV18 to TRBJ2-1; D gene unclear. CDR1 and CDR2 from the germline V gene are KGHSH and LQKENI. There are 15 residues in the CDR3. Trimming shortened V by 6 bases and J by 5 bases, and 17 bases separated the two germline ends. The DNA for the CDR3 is TGTGCCAGCTCGCTCTCCTGGAAGCGTGACAATGAGCAGTTCTTC. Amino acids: CASSLSWKRDNEQFF.

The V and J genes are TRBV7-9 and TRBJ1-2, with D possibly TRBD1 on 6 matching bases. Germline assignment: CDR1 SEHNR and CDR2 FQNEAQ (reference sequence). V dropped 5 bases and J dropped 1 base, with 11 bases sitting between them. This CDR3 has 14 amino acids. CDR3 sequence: CASSASRGNYGYTF. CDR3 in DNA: TGTGCCAGCAGCGCTAGCAGGGGTAACTATGGCTACACCTTC.

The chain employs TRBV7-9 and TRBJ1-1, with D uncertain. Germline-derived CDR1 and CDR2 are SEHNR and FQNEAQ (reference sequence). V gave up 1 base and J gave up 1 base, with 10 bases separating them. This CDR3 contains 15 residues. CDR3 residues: CASSLVPSENTEAFF. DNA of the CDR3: TGTGCCAGCAGCTTAGTTCCATCGGAGAACACTGAAGCTTTCTTT.

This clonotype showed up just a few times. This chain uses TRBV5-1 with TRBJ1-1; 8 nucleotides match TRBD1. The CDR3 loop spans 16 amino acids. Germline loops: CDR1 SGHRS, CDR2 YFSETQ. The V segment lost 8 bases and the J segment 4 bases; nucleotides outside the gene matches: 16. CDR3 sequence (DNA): TGCGCCAGTAGCAGCGGGTCAGGGGGCTTTACCACTGAAGCTTTCTTT. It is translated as CASSSGSGGFTTEAFF.

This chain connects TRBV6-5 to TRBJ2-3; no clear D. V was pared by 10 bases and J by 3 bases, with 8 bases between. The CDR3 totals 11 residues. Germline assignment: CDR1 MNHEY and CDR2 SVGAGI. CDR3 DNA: TGTGCCACCCAAAAGACAGATACGCAGTATTTT. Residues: CATQKTDTQYF.

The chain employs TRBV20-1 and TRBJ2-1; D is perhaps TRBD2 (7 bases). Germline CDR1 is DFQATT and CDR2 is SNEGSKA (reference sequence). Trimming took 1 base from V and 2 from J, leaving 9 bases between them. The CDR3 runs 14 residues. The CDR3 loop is CSARGGGPYNEQFF. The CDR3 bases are TGCAGTGCTAGAGGCGGGGGCCCCTACAATGAGCAGTTCTTC.

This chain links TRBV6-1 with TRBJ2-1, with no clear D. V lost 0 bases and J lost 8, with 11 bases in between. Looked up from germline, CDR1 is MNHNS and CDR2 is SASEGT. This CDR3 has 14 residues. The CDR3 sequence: CASSEALQGYEQFF. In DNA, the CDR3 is TGTGCCAGCAGTGAAGCGCTTCAAGGCTATGAGCAGTTCTTC.

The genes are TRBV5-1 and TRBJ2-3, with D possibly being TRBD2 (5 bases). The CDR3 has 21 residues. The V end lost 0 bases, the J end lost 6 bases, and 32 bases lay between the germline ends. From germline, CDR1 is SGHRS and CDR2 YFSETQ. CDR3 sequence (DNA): TGCGCCAGCAGCTTGGTTAGGCAGAAAGGAGGCCCTTTATGGATGTGGGATACGCAGTATTTT. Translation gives CASSLVRQKGGPLWMWDTQYF.

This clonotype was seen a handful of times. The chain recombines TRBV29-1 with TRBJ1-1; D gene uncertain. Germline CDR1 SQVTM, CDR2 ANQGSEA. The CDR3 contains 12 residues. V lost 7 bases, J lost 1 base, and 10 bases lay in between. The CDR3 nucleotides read TGCAGCGCCGCCAGGAGGAACACTGAAGCTTTCTTT. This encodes CSAARRNTEAFF. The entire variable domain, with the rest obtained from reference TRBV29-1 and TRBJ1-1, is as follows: SAVISQKPSRDICQRGTSLTIQCQVDSQVTMMFWYRQQPGQSLTLIATANQGSEATYESGFVIDKFPISRPNLTFSTLTVSNMSPEDSSIYLCSAARRNTEAFFGQGTRLTVV.

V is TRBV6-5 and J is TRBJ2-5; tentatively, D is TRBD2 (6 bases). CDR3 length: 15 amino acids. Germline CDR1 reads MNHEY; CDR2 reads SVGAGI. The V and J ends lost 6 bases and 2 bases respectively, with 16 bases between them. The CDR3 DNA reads TGTGCCAGCAGACGGGACTGGTTTACTCAAGAGACCCAGTACTTC. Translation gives CASRRDWFTQETQYF.

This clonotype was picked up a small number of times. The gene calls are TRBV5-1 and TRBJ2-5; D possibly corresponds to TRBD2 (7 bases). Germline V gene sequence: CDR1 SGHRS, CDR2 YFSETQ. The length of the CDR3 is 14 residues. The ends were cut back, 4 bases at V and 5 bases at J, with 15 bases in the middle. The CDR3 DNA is TGCGCCAGCAGCGCGAAGGGGGGGCCGGAGACCCAGTACTTC. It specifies CASSAKGGPETQYF. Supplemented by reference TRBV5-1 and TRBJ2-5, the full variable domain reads KAGVTQTPRYLIKTRGQQVTLSCSPISGHRSVSWYQQTPGQGLQFLFEYFSETQRNKGNFPGRFSGRQFSNSRSEMNVSTLELGDSALYLCASSAKGGPETQYFGPGTRLLVL.

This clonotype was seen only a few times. CDR3 amino acids: CASSTGTRQETQYF. The CDR3 region has the DNA TGCGCCAGCAGCACCGGGACTAGACAAGAGACCCAGTACTTC. The J gene is TRBJ2-5, the V gene TRBV5-1; 8 bases line up with TRBD2. The CDR3 spans 14 residues. Germline lookup yields CDR1 SGHRS and CDR2 YFSETQ. The J segment lost 2 bases and the V segment lost 4 bases, leaving 4 bases of the junction unmatched. The full variable domain, rest sourced from reference TRBV5-1 and TRBJ2-5, is KAGVTQTPRYLIKTRGQQVTLSCSPISGHRSVSWYQQTPGQGLQFLFEYFSETQRNKGNFPGRFSGRQFSNSRSEMNVSTLELGDSALYLCASSTGTRQETQYFGPGTRLLVL.

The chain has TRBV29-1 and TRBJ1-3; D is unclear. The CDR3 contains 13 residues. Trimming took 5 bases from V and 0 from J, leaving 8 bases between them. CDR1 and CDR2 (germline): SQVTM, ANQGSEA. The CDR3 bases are TGCAGCGTTTCTATCCCCTCTGGAAACACCATATATTTT. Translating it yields CSVSIPSGNTIYF.

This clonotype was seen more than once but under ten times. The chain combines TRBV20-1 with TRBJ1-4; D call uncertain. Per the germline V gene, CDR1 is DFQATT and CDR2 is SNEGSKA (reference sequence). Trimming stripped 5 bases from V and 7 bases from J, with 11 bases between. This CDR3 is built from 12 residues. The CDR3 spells CSARPRGEKLFF. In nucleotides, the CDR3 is TGCAGTGCTCGTCCCCGAGGTGAAAAACTGTTTTTT.

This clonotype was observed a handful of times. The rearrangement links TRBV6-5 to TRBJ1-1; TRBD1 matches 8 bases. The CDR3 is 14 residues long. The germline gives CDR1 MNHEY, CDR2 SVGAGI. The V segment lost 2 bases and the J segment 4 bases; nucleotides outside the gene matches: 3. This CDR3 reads CASSYTQGGTEAFF. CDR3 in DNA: TGTGCCAGCAGTTACACACAGGGGGGCACTGAAGCTTTCTTT.

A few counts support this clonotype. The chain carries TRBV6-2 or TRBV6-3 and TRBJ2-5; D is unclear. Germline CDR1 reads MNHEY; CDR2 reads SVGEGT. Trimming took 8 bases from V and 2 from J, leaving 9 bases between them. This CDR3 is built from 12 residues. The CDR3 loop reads CASEGGQETQYF. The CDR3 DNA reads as TGTGCCAGCGAAGGCGGACAAGAGACCCAGTACTTC.

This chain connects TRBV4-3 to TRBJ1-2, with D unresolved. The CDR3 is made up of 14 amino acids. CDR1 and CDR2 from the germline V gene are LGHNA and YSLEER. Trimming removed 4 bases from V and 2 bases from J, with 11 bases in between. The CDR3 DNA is TGCGCCAGCAGCCCCGGGCTCAGGAACTATGGCTACACCTTC. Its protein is CASSPGLRNYGYTF.

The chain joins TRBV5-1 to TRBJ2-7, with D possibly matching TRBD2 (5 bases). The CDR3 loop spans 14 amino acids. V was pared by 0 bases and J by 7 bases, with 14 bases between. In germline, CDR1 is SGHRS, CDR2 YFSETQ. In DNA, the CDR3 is TGCGCCAGCAGCTTGGCCCCCGGGCCGGGGGAGCAGTACTTC. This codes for CASSLAPGPGEQYF.

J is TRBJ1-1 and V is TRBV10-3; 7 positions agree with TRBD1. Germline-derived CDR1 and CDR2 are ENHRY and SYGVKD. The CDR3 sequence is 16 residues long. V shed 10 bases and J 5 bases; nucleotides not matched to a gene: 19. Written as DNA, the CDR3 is TGTGCCACGGGGGACCGGGACAGAAGAAAGAGTACTGAAGCTTTCTTT. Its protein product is CATGDRDRRKSTEAFF.

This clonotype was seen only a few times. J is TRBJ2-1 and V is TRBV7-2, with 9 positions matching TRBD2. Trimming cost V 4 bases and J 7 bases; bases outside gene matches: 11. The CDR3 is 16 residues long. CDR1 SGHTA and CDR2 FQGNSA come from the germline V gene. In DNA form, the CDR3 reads TGTGCCAGCAGCTCCCCGGCGGGGGGGCGAGGGAATGAGCAGTTCTTC. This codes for CASSSPAGGRGNEQFF.